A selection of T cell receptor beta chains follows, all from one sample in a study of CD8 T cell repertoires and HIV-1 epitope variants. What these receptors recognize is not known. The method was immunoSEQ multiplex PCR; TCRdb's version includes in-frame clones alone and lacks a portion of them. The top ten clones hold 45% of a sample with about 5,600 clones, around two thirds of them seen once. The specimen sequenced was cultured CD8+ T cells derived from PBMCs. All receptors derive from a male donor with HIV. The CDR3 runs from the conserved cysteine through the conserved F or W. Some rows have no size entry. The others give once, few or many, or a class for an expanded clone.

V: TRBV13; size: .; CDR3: CASSSDVSAYEQYF
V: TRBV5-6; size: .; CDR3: CASSPTEGAVYEQYF
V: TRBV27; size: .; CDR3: CASSSLERDREQFF
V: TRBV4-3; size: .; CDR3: CASSPTSAGAYEQYF
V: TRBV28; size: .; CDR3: CASTNDRGATSENTEAFF
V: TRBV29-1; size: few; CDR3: CSVEDMGGVDGYTF
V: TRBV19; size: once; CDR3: CASSIGDYNEQFF
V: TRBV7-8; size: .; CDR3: CASSLGTGGNQPQHF
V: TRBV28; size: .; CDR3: CASSLNGPEAFF
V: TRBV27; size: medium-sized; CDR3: CASSLGGGTEAFF
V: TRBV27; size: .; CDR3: CASSPSGTLTTNEKLFF